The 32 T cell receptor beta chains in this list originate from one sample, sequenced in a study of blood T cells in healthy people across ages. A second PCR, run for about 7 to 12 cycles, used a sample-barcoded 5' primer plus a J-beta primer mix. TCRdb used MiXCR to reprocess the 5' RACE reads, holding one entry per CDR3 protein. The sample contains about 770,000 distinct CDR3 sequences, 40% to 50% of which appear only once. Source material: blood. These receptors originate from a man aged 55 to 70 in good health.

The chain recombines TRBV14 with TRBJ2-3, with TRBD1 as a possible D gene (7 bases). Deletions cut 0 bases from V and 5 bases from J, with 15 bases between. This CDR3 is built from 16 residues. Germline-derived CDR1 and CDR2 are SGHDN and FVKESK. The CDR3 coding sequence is TGTGCCAGCAGCCAAGATCTGAGGGGGCGGGAAGATACGCAGTATTTT. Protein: CASSQDLRGREDTQYF.

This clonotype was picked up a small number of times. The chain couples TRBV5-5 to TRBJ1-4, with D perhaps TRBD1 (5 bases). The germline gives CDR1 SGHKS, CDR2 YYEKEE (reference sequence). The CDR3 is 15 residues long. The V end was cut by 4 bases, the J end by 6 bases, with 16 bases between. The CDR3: CASSPATGEYEKLFF. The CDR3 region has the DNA TGTGCCAGCAGCCCGGCTACGGGGGAATATGAAAAACTGTTTTTT.

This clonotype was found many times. The DNA of the CDR3 is TGCGCCAGCAGCCAAGCGCGACAGAATACAGATACGCAGTATTTT. This encodes CASSQARQNTDTQYF. The chain combines TRBV4-3 with TRBJ2-3; maybe TRBD1 (5 bases). Germline V gene lookup returns CDR1 LGHNA and CDR2 YSLEER. Trimming removed 1 base from V and 3 bases from J, with 11 bases in between. The CDR3 has 15 amino acids.

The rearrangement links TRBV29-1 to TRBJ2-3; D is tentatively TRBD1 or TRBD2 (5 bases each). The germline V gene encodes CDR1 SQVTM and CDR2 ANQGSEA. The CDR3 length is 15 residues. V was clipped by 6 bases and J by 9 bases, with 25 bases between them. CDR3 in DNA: TGCAGCGTCCCCCTGGGACCTCTCGGAATGGGGACGCAGTATTTT. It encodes CSVPLGPLGMGTQYF.

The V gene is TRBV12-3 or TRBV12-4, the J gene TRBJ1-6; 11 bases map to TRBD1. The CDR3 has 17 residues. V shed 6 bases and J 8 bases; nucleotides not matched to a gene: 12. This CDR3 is CASSLGTGGLGDSPLHF. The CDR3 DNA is TGTGCCAGCAGCCTCGGGACAGGGGGTCTTGGGGATTCACCCCTCCACTTT.

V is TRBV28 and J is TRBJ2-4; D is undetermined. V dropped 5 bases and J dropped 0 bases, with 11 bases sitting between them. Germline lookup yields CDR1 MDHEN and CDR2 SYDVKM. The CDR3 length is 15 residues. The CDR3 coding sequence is TGTGCCAGCAGTACCGGACGGGTAGCCAAAAACATTCAGTACTTC. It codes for CASSTGRVAKNIQYF.

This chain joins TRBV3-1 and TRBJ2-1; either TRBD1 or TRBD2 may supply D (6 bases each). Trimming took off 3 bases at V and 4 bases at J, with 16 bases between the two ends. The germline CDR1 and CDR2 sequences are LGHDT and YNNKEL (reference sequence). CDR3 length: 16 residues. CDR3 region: CASSQADRGAYNEQFF. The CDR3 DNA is TGTGCCAGCAGCCAGGCTGATAGGGGGGCTTACAATGAGCAGTTCTTC.

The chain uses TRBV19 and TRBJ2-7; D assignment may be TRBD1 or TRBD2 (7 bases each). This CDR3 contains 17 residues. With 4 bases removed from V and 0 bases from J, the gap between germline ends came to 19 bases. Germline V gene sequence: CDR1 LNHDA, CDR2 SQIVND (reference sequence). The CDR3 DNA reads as TGTGCCAGTAGTAACTGGGGAGGGGGACAGAGCTCCTACGAGCAGTACTTC. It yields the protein CASSNWGGGQSSYEQYF. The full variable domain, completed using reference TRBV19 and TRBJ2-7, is DGGITQSPKYLFRKEGQNVTLSCEQNLNHDAMYWYRQDPGQGLRLIYYSQIVNDFQKGDIAEGYSVSREKKESFPLTVTSAQKNPTAFYLCASSNWGGGQSSYEQYFGPGTRLTVT.

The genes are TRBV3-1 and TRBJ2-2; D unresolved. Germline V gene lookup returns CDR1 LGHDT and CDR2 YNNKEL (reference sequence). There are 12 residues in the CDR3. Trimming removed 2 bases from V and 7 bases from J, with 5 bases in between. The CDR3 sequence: CASSQMGGELFF. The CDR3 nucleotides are TGTGCCAGCAGCCAAATGGGCGGGGAGCTGTTTTTT.

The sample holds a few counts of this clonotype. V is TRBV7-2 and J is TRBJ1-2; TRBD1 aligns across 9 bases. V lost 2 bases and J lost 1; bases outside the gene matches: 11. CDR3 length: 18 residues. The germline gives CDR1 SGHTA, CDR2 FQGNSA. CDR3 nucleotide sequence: TGTGCCAGCAGCTTACCCTTGGACAGGGGCCCATTTAACTATGGCTACACCTTC. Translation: CASSLPLDRGPFNYGYTF.

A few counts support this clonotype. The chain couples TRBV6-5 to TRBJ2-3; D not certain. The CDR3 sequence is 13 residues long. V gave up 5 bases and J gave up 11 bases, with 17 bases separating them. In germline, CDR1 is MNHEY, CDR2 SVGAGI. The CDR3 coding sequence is TGTGCCAGCAGTACCTATACCCTCGCAGAGCAGTATTTT. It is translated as CASSTYTLAEQYF.

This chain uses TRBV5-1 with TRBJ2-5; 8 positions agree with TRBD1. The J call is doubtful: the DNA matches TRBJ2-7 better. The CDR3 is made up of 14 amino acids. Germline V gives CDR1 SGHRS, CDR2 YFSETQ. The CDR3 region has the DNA TGCGCCAGCAGCAACGGACAGGGCGGTGACGAGCAGTACTTC. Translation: CASSNGQGGDEQYF.

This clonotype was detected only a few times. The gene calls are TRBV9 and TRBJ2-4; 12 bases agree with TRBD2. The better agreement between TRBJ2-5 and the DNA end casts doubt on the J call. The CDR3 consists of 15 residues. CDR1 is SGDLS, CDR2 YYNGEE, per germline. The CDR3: CASRSGLAGQETQYF. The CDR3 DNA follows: TGTGCCAGCAGATCAGGACTAGCGGGACAAGAGACCCAGTACTTC.

CDR3: CASSASGLSGYGYTF. The DNA of the CDR3 is TGTGCCAGCAGTGCTTCAGGTCTCAGCGGGTATGGCTACACCTTC. The chain links TRBV6-1 to TRBJ1-2; D unresolved. The germline V gene encodes CDR1 MNHNS and CDR2 SASEGT. Trimming stripped 4 bases from V and 5 bases from J, with 17 bases between. This CDR3 spans 15 amino acids.

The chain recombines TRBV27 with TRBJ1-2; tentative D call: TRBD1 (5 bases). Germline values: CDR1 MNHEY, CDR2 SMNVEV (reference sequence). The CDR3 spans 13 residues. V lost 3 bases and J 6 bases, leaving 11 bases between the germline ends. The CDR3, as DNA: TGTGCCAGCAGTTTCGCGGGGGTACATGGCTACACCTTC. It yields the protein CASSFAGVHGYTF.

The CDR3, as DNA: TGCAGTGCAACTAGCGGTTCTTACTACGAGCAGTACTTC. As protein: CSATSGSYYEQYF. The genes are TRBV20-1 and TRBJ2-5; 8 bases are shared with TRBD2. The J call may not be correct, given that the DNA end is closer to TRBJ2-7. The CDR3 loop spans 13 amino acids. Germline-derived CDR1 and CDR2 are DFQATT and SNEGSKA (reference sequence).

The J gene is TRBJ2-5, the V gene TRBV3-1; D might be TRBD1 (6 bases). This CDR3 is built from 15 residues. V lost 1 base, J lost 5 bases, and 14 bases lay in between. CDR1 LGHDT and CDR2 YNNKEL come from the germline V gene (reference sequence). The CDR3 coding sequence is TGTGCCAGCAGCCAAGTTTCAGGGGTTCGGGAGACCCAGTACTTC. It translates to CASSQVSGVRETQYF.

The CDR3: CASSVGAGGSSDIQYF. CDR3 DNA: TGTGCCAGCAGCGTAGGAGCGGGGGGCTCGTCGGACATTCAGTACTTC. This chain connects TRBV9 to TRBJ2-5; 9 positions agree with TRBD2. The J call is doubtful: the DNA matches TRBJ2-4 better. CDR3 length: 16 amino acids. Germline-derived CDR1 and CDR2 are SGDLS and YYNGEE.

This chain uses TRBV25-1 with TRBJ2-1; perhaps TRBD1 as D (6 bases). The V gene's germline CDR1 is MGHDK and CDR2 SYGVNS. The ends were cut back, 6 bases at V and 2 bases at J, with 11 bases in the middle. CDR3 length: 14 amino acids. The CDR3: CASRRTVAYNEQFF. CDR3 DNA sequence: TGTGCCAGCAGACGGACAGTCGCCTACAATGAGCAGTTCTTC. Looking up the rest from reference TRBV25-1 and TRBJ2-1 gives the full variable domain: EADIYQTPRYLVIGTGKKITLECSQTMGHDKMYWYQQDPGMELHLIHYSYGVNSTEKGDLSSESTVSRIRTEHFPLTLESARPSHTSQYLCASRRTVAYNEQFFGPGTRLTVL.

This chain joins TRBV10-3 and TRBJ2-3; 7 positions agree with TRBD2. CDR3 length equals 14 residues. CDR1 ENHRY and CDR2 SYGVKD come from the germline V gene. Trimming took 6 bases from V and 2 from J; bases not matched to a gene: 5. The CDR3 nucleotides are TGTGCCATCAGGGCGGGGGTGAACACAGATACGCAGTATTTT. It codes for CAIRAGVNTDTQYF.

CDR3 nucleotides: TGCGCCAGCAGCCAATCTCGAGCGACGCAAGAGACCCAGTACTTC. This codes for CASSQSRATQETQYF. The chain joins TRBV4-1 to TRBJ2-5, with D unresolved. The CDR3 is made up of 15 amino acids. Trimming took off 2 bases at V and 2 bases at J, with 12 bases between the two ends. Germline loops: CDR1 MGHRA, CDR2 YSYEKL.

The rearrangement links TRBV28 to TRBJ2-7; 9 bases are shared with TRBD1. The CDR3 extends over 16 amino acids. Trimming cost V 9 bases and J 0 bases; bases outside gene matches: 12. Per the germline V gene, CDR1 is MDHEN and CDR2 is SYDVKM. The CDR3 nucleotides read TGTGCCAGTCGACAAGACAGGGGGGCTAGCTCCTACGAGCAGTACTTC. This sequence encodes CASRQDRGASSYEQYF.

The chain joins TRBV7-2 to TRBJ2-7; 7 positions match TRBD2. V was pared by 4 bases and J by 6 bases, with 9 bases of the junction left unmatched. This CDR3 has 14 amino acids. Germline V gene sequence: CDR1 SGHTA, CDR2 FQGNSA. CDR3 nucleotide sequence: TGTGCCAGCAGCTCCCGTCGGACTAGGAGCGAGCAGTACTTC. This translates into CASSSRRTRSEQYF.

The CDR3 bases are TGTGCCAGCAGCTCTTCACTAGGATCCGATACGCAGTATTTT. Translation: CASSSSLGSDTQYF. This rearrangement joins TRBV7-9 to TRBJ2-3; possibly TRBD2 for D (5 bases). Germline CDR1 reads SEHNR; CDR2 reads FQNEAQ (reference sequence). V was pared by 4 bases and J by 6 bases, with 14 bases between. The CDR3 is made up of 14 amino acids.

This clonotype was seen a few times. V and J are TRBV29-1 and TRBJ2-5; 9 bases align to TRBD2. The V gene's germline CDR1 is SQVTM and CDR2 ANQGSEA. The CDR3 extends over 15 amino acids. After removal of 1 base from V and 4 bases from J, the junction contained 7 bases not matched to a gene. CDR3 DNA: TGCAGCGTTGAAGGGCTAGCGGGGCGTCGAGAGACCCAGTACTTC. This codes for CSVEGLAGRRETQYF.

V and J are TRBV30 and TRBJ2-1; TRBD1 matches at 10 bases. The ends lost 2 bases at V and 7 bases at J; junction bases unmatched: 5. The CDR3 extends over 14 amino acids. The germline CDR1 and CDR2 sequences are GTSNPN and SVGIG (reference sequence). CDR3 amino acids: CAWSSGTGANEQFF. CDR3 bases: TGTGCCTGGAGTTCTGGGACAGGGGCGAATGAGCAGTTCTTC.

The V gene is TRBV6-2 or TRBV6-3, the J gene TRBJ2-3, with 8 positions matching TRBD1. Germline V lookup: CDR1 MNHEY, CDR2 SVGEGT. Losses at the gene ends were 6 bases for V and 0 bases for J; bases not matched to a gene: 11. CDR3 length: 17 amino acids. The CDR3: CASRRNSGTGSTDTQYF. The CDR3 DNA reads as TGTGCCAGCAGACGCAATTCCGGGACAGGAAGCACAGATACGCAGTATTTT.

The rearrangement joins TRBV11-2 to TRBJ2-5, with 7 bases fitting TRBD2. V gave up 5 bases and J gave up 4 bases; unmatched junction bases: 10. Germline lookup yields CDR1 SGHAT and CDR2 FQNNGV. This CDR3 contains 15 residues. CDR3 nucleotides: TGTGCCAGCAGCAAGCTTACGGGCGGGGGAGAGACCCAGTACTTC. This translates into CASSKLTGGGETQYF.

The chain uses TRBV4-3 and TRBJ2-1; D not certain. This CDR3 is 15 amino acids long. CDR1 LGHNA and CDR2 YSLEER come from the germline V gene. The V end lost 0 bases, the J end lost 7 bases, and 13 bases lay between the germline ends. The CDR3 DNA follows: TGCGCCAGCAGCCAAGATCGTGGCAGGCGTAATGAGCAGTTCTTC. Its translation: CASSQDRGRRNEQFF.

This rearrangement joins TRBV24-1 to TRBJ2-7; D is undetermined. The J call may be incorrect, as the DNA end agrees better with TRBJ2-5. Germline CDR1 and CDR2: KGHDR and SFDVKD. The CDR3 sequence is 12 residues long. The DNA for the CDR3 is TGTGCCACCAGTGACCCCGGGGAGACCCAGTACTTC. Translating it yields CATSDPGETQYF.

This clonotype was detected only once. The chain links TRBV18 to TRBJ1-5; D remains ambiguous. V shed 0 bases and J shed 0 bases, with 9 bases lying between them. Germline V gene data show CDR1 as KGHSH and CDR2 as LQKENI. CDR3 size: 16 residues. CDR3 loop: CASSPPQPNSNQPQHF. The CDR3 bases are TGTGCCAGCTCACCACCCCAGCCAAATAGCAATCAGCCCCAGCATTTT.

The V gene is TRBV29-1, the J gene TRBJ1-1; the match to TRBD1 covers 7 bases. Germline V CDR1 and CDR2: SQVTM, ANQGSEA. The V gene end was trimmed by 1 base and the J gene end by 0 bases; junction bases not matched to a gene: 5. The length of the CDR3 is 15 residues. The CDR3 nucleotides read TGCAGCGTTGAAGCCCGGACAGGAGTGAACACTGAAGCTTTCTTT. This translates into CSVEARTGVNTEAFF.